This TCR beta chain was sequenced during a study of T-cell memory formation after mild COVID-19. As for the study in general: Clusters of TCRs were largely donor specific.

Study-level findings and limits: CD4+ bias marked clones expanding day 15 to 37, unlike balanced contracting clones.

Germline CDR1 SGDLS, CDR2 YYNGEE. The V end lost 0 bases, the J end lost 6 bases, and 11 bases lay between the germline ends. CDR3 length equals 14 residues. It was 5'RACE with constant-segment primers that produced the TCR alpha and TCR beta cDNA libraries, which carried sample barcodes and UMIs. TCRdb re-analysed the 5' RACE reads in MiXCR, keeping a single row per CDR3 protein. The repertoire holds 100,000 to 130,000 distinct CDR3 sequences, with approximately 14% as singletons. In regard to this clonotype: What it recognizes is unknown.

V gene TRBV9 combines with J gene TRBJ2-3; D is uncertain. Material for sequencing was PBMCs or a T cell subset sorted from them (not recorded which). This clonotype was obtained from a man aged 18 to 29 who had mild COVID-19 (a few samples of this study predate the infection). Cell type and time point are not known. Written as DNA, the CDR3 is TGTGCCAGCAGCGTAGCTGGCACCGCGGATACGCAGTATTTT. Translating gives CASSVAGTADTQYF.